One sample yielded the 28 T cell receptor beta chains listed below, sequenced in a study of human T cells and chemical hapten exposure. Time point reported: pre-sensitization, week 0. Treatment denoted: therapeutic diphenylcyclopropenone sensitization with weekly scalp DPC. TCRdb processed the RACE reads anew with MiXCR; each CDR3 protein has one entry. The table includes some 300,000 distinct CDR3 sequences, around 5.5% detected once. Sequencing was performed on whole blood, taken in connection with sensitization to the hapten diphenylcyclopropenone (DPC). All receptors come from a woman in her late teens or twenties with alopecia areata. Some clones in this sample may be carry-over from other donors' samples.

This clonotype was detected a few times. The chain joins TRBV10-3 to TRBJ1-6, with D maybe TRBD1 (5 bases). Trimming pared 3 bases from V and 7 bases from J, leaving 7 bases between. The CDR3 sequence is 13 residues long. From germline, CDR1 is ENHRY and CDR2 SYGVKD. Here the CDR3 DNA reads TGTGCCATCAGTGACGGGACCAATTCACCCCTCCACTTT. Amino acids: CAISDGTNSPLHF.

This clonotype was seen repeatedly, ten times or more. V is TRBV13 and J is TRBJ1-1; D unresolved. This CDR3 region has 15 residues. Germline V CDR1 and CDR2: PRHDT, FYEKMQ (reference sequence). V lost 1 base, J lost 0 bases, and 9 bases lay in between. CDR3 sequence (DNA): TGTGCCAGCAGCTTAGATAGCGGGATGAACACTGAAGCTTTCTTT. This gives the protein CASSLDSGMNTEAFF.

This clonotype was observed a handful of times. The chain carries TRBV7-2 and TRBJ1-2; D uncertain. V was cut by 7 bases and J by 3 bases, with 18 bases left in between. The V gene's germline CDR1 is SGHTA and CDR2 FQGNSA. The CDR3 sequence is 15 residues long. The CDR3 coding sequence is TGTGCCAGCACCCCGCTCTTATCCGCCCACTATGGCTACACCTTC. Translating it yields CASTPLLSAHYGYTF.

Many counts were recorded for this clonotype. This rearrangement joins TRBV6-1 to TRBJ1-5; D is perhaps TRBD1 (5 bases). V lost 8 bases and J 3 bases, leaving 14 bases between the germline ends. This CDR3 comprises 14 residues. Looked up from germline, CDR1 is MNHNS and CDR2 is SASEGT. CDR3 amino acids: CASGGANNNQPQHF. The CDR3 bases are TGTGCCAGCGGGGGTGCAAATAACAATCAGCCCCAGCATTTT.

This clonotype was found many times. The chain links TRBV9 to TRBJ1-1, with a tentative D call TRBD1 (6 bases). Germline values: CDR1 SGDLS, CDR2 YYNGEE. The CDR3 runs to 14 residues. V was shortened by 0 bases and J by 4 bases, with 10 bases between the two germline ends. The CDR3 is CASSVVEGGTEAFF. CDR3 DNA: TGTGCCAGCAGCGTAGTGGAAGGGGGCACTGAAGCTTTCTTT.

This clonotype was observed many times. The rearrangement links TRBV6-6 to TRBJ2-1; D is unclear. The CDR3 loop spans 14 amino acids. CDR1 and CDR2 from the germline V gene are MNHNY and SVGAGI (reference sequence). Trimming left V 7 bases short and J 2 bases short, with 12 bases between. In DNA, the CDR3 is TGTGCCAGCACTCCATCTTCTGCCTACAATGAGCAGTTCTTC. Its translation is CASTPSSAYNEQFF.

This clonotype was recorded many times. The V call is TRBV4-3, the J call TRBJ1-1; 10 nucleotides line up with TRBD1. The CDR3 spans 13 residues. With 3 bases clipped from V and 12 bases from J, the junction kept 7 bases outside the gene matches. Germline V gene lookup returns CDR1 LGHNA and CDR2 YSLEER. The CDR3, as DNA: TGCGCCAGCAGCCAGACCGGGACAGGGGCTACTTTCTTT. It yields the protein CASSQTGTGATFF.

A few counts support this clonotype. The genes are TRBV10-3 and TRBJ1-2; the D gene is possibly TRBD1 (6 bases). CDR1 is ENHRY and CDR2 is SYGVKD in the germline V gene. The CDR3 spans 16 residues. Trimming cost V 4 bases and J 2 bases, with 17 bases left between them. In DNA form, the CDR3 reads TGTGCCATCAGTGGGCCACAGGGACGGGGAAACTATGGCTACACCTTC. Amino acids: CAISGPQGRGNYGYTF.

This clonotype was detected a few times. This sequence joins TRBV5-6 and TRBJ2-5; TRBD2 matches at 11 bases. The CDR3 length is 16 residues. Germline values: CDR1 SGHDT, CDR2 YYEEEE. The J segment lost 2 bases and the V segment lost 3 bases, leaving 6 bases of the junction unmatched. The CDR3 loop is CASSSFRLAGQETQYF. The DNA of the CDR3 is TGTGCCAGCAGCTCTTTCCGACTAGCGGGACAAGAGACCCAGTACTTC.

At least ten counts were recorded for this clonotype. This rearrangement joins TRBV29-1 to TRBJ2-2; no definite D call. V dropped 5 bases and J dropped 0 bases, with 10 bases sitting between them. Germline V gives CDR1 SQVTM, CDR2 ANQGSEA. The CDR3 has 14 amino acids. The CDR3 nucleotides read TGCAGCGTTTCTCGTATTTCGAACACCGGGGAGCTGTTTTTT. Amino acids: CSVSRISNTGELFF.

This clonotype was seen only a few times. V usage is TRBV28 and J usage is TRBJ2-5; 11 nucleotides line up with TRBD2. The V and J ends lost 6 bases and 3 bases, in that order; junction bases with no gene match: 6. The CDR3 loop spans 15 amino acids. In germline, CDR1 is MDHEN, CDR2 SYDVKM. Here the CDR3 reads CASSRGTSGEETQYF. CDR3 DNA sequence: TGTGCCAGCAGCCGCGGGACTAGCGGAGAAGAGACCCAGTACTTC.

This clonotype was detected only a few times. The chain combines TRBV5-1 with TRBJ1-1; 9 positions agree with TRBD1. The germline V gene encodes CDR1 SGHRS and CDR2 YFSETQ. The length of the CDR3 is 16 residues. The V gene end was trimmed by 0 bases and the J gene end by 4 bases; junction bases not matched to a gene: 7. The chain's CDR3 is CASSLDPGQGGTEAFF. The CDR3 DNA reads as TGCGCCAGCAGCTTGGATCCGGGACAGGGAGGCACTGAAGCTTTCTTT.

This clonotype was detected ten times or more. The gene calls are TRBV27 and TRBJ1-1; no reliable D call. V lost 6 bases and J lost 1, with 3 bases in between. The CDR3 runs 11 residues. Germline V gene data show CDR1 as MNHEY and CDR2 as SMNVEV (reference sequence). CDR3 nucleotide sequence: TGTGCCAGCAGGAAGAACACTGAAGCTTTCTTT. This translates into CASRKNTEAFF.

This clonotype was picked up many times. The chain has TRBV7-8 and TRBJ1-5; TRBD1 aligns across 8 bases. The V gene's germline CDR1 is SGHVS and CDR2 FQNEAQ. This CDR3 comprises 14 residues. The V segment lost 4 bases and the J segment 6 bases; nucleotides outside the gene matches: 5. This chain's CDR3 is CASSSQGAGQPQHF. The CDR3 nucleotides read TGTGCCAGCAGCTCTCAGGGGGCAGGTCAGCCCCAGCATTTT.

The chain has TRBV5-1 and TRBJ2-5; D uncertain. V was cut by 1 base and J by 1 base, with 8 bases left in between. The CDR3 extends over 14 amino acids. Germline V gene sequence: CDR1 SGHRS, CDR2 YFSETQ. Written as DNA, the CDR3 is TGCGCCAGCAGCTTGTATACCAGCCAAGAGACCCAGTACTTC. Translated: CASSLYTSQETQYF.

In this sample, this clonotype turned up a few times. V gene TRBV4-1 combines with J gene TRBJ2-3; 10 positions agree with TRBD2. The CDR3 has 18 amino acids. V shed 2 bases, J shed 4 bases, and the junction held 12 bases outside the gene matches. In germline, CDR1 is MGHRA, CDR2 YSYEKL. CDR3 nucleotide sequence: TGCGCCAGCAGCCAACCTCCCTCGGTAGCGGGGGGTTCAGATACGCAGTATTTT. The encoded protein is CASSQPPSVAGGSDTQYF.

Concerning this clonotype: Its ends do not fully match the called genes, so a read error is possible. J is TRBJ2-7 and V is TRBV6-5; TRBD2 is a possible D gene (7 bases). The CDR3 totals 15 residues. Germline CDR1 and CDR2: MNHEY and SVGAGI. CDR3: CASSYSGGAIYEQYF. CDR3 coding DNA: TGTGCCAGCAGCTACTCGGGGGGCGCCATTTACGAGCAGTACTTC.

The CDR3 nucleotides are TGTGCCAGCAGCTGGAGACAGGGTTCCTACGAGCAGTACTTC. Protein product: CASSWRQGSYEQYF. The chain has TRBV7-6 and TRBJ2-7; 7 positions match TRBD1. This CDR3 is 14 amino acids long. Germline V gives CDR1 SGHVS, CDR2 FNYEAQ. With V trimmed by 4 bases and J by 1 base, 4 bases remained unmatched.

In its sample, this clonotype was seen many times. The chain uses TRBV3-1 and TRBJ1-5; tentative D call: TRBD1 (5 bases). Looked up from germline, CDR1 is LGHDT and CDR2 is YNNKEL (reference sequence). The CDR3 spans 14 residues. V shed 1 base and J shed 6 bases, with 10 bases lying between them. CDR3 residues: CASSQAPGPQPQHF. The CDR3 DNA is TGTGCCAGCAGCCAAGCTCCGGGACCTCAGCCCCAGCATTTT.

This clonotype was counted only a few times. V usage is TRBV4-1 and J usage is TRBJ1-1; possibly TRBD1 for D (5 bases). Trimming cost V 6 bases and J 5 bases, with 13 bases left between them. Germline V gene sequence: CDR1 MGHRA, CDR2 YSYEKL. The CDR3 sequence is 13 residues long. For the CDR3, the DNA is TGCGCCAGCAGGAACATGGGGGAGACTGAAGCTTTCTTT. Translating it yields CASRNMGETEAFF.

The V call is TRBV2, the J call TRBJ1-2; the D gene is possibly TRBD1 (6 bases). CDR1 is SNHLY, CDR2 FYNNEI, per germline. The V and J ends lost 1 base and 3 bases respectively, with 21 bases between them. This CDR3 is built from 18 residues. The CDR3 loop reads CASSEGGRSGEVDYGYTF. For the CDR3, the DNA is TGTGCCAGCAGTGAAGGGGGGCGATCGGGAGAAGTGGACTATGGCTACACCTTC.

This chain joins TRBV7-2 and TRBJ2-3, with D perhaps matching TRBD2 (5 bases). The CDR3 is made up of 12 amino acids. Germline V CDR1 and CDR2: SGHTA, FQGNSA. V lost 10 bases and J lost 1, with 9 bases in between. This CDR3 is CATGLRTDTQYF. CDR3 coding DNA: TGTGCCACCGGACTGCGCACAGATACGCAGTATTTT.

This clonotype was detected ten times or more. The chain recombines TRBV20-1 with TRBJ2-1; 8 nucleotides match TRBD2. Germline lookup yields CDR1 DFQATT and CDR2 SNEGSKA (reference sequence). The CDR3 covers 14 residues. The J segment lost 0 bases and the V segment lost 6 bases, leaving 4 bases of the junction unmatched. As DNA, the CDR3 is TGCAGTGCCCCCCGGGGGGGCTCCTACAATGAGCAGTTCTTC. Translation: CSAPRGGSYNEQFF.

The chain joins TRBV24-1 to TRBJ1-5; TRBD1 agrees at 8 bases. Germline CDR1 KGHDR, CDR2 SFDVKD. The CDR3 runs 17 residues. V dropped 2 bases and J dropped 5; count of bases not matched to a gene: 10. CDR3 nucleotide sequence: TGTGCCACCAGTGATTGGAACAGGGACAGGAGGTATCAGCCCCAGCATTTT. This encodes CATSDWNRDRRYQPQHF.

The sample holds many counts of this clonotype. The chain joins TRBV7-2 to TRBJ2-5; 9 positions match TRBD2. V dropped 5 bases and J dropped 5; count of bases not matched to a gene: 9. The CDR3 consists of 15 residues. Germline CDR1 SGHTA, CDR2 FQGNSA. CDR3 protein: CASSLSGGASETQYF. The CDR3 DNA follows: TGTGCCAGCAGCCTTAGCGGGGGAGCCTCGGAGACCCAGTACTTC.

V is TRBV4-3 and J is TRBJ2-7; 10 bases align to TRBD2. The CDR3 length is 15 residues. Germline V gives CDR1 LGHNA, CDR2 YSLEER. V gave up 4 bases and J gave up 2 bases; unmatched junction bases: 5. The CDR3 sequence: CASSLSSGGAYEQYF. The CDR3 DNA reads TGCGCCAGCAGCCTCTCGAGCGGGGGGGCCTACGAGCAGTACTTC.

The chain carries TRBV6-6 and TRBJ2-5, with D unresolved. The CDR3 sequence is 14 residues long. V dropped 7 bases and J dropped 1 base, with 13 bases sitting between them. Germline values: CDR1 MNHNY, CDR2 SVGAGI (reference sequence). The chain's CDR3 is CASILDFSQETQYF. The DNA for the CDR3 is TGTGCCAGCATCCTAGATTTTAGCCAAGAGACCCAGTACTTC.

In its sample, this clonotype was seen many times. The chain combines TRBV11-2 with TRBJ1-4; 8 bases fit TRBD1. Germline CDR1 and CDR2: SGHAT and FQNNGV. V lost 1 base and J lost 7; bases outside the gene matches: 8. The CDR3 contains 16 residues. The CDR3 DNA follows: TGTGCCAGCAGCTTAGGACAGACAGGGGCCGGTGAAAAACTGTTTTTT. The encoded protein is CASSLGQTGAGEKLFF.